This TCR beta chain appears in the sequencing data of a study of PD-1 blockade in classical Hodgkin lymphoma. Only in-frame clones appear in the TCRdb table, and some are missing; sequencing was by immunoSEQ multiplex PCR. In the table there are around 6,000 clones, 77% of which are singletons. After removal of 2 bases from V and 8 bases from J, the junction contained 15 bases not matched to a gene. The CDR3 runs to 18 residues. Germline V gene sequence: CDR1 SGHVS, CDR2 FNYEAQ. Every patient had relapsed following autologous stem cell transplantation, and cohorts differed in brentuximab vedotin exposure.

Source: peripheral blood mononuclear cells (PBMCs), taken at baseline. The V and J genes are TRBV7-6 and TRBJ1-2; 12 bases fit TRBD1. This clonotype was obtained from a human donor with classical Hodgkin lymphoma. For the CDR3, the DNA is TGTGCCAGCAGCTTAAAATTGGGTCTGGGACAGGGGGCATGGGGCTACACCTTC. Translating it yields CASSLKLGLGQGAWGYTF.